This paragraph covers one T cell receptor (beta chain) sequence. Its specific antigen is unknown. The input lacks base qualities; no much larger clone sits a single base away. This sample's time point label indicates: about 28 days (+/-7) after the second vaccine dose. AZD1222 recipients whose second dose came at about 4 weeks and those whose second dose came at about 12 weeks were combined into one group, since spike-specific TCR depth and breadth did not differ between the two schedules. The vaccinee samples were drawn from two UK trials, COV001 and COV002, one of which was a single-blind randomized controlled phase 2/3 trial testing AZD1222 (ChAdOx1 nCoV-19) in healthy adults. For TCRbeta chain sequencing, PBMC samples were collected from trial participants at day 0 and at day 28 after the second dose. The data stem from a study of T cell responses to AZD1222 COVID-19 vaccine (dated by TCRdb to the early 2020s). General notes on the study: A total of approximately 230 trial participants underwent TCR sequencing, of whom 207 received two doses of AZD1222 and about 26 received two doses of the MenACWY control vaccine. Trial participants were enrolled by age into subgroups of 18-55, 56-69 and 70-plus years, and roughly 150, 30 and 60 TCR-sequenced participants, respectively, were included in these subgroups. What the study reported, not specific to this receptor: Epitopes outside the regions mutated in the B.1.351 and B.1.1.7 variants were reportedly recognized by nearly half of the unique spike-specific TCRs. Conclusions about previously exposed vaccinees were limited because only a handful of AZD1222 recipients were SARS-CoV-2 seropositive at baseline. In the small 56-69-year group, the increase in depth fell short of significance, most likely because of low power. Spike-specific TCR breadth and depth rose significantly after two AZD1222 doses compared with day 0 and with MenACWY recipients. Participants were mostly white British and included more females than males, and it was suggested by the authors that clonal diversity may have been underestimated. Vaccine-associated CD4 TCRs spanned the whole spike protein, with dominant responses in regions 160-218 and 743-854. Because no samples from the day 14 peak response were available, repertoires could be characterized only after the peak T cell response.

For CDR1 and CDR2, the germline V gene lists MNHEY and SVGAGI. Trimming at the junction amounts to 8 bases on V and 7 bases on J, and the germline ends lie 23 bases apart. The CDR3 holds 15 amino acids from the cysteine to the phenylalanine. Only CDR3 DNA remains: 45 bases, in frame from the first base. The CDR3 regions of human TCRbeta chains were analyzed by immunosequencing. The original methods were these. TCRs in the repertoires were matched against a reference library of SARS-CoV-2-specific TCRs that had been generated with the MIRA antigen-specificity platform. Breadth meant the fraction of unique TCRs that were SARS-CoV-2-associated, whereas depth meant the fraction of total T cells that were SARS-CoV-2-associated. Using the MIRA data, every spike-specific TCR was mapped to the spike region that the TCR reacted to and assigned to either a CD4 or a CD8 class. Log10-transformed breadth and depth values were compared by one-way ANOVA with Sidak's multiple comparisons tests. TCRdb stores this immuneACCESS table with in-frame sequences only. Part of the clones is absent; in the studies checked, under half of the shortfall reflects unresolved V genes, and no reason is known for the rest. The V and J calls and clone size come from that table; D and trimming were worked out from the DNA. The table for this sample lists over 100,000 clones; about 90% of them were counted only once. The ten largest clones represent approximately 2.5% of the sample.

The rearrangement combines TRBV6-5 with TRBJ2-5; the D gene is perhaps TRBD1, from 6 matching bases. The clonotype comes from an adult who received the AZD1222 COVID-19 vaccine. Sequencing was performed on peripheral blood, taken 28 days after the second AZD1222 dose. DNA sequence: TGTGCCAGCCGTCAGGCAGGGGCAGCCGTGGGGACCCAGTACTTC. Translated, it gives CASRQAGAAVGTQYF.